This TCR beta chain comes out of a study of T-cell reconstitution after alpha-beta-depleted transplantation in children. The germline V and J ends were trimmed by 10 bases and 3 bases, with 19 bases remaining between them. CDR3 length: 14 amino acids. Germline CDR1 and CDR2: SNHLY and FYNNEI. Unique molecular identifiers tagged the TCRbeta library. TCRdb independently ran MiXCR on the PCR reads; one entry per CDR3 protein. The data show 600,000 to 700,000 distinct CDR3 sequences, 16% seen once. The clonotype originates from a human donor who donated a stem cell graft to a child with acute myeloid leukemia. This material consisted of PBMCs from the stem cell graft donor, taken from the stem cell graft. The chain recombines TRBV2 with TRBJ2-7, with D perhaps matching TRBD2 (5 bases). The CDR3 bases are TGTGCCATCCAGGAGGACCCCTCGGGCTACGAGCAGTACTTC. Protein product: CAIQEDPSGYEQYF.